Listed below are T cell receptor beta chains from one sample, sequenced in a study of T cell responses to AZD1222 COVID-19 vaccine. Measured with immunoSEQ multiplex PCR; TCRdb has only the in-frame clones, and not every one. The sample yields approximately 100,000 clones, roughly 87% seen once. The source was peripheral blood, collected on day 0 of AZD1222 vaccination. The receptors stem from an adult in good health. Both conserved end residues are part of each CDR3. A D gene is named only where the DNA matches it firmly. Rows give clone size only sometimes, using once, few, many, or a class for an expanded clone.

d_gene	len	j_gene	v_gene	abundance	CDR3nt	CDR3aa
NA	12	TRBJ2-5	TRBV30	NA	TGTGCCTGGAGTGTATTGAAAGAGACCCAGTACTTC	CAWSVLKETQYF
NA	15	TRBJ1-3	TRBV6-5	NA	TGTGCCAGCAAAGCTGCGGTACAATCTGGAAACACCATATATTTT	CASKAAVQSGNTIYF
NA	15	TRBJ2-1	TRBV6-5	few	TGTGCCAGCAGCGTAGGGACGGTCTCCTACAATGAGCAGTTCTTC	CASSVGTVSYNEQFF
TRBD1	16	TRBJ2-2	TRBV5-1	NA	TGCGCCAGCAGCCCCCCCGGGACAGGGACAACCGGGGAGCTGTTTTTT	CASSPPGTGTTGELFF
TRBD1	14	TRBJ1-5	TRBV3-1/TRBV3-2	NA	TGTGCCAGCAGCCTCAGGGGGGGCAATCAGCCCCAGCATTTT	CASSLRGGNQPQHF
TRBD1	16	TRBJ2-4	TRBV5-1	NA	TGCGCCAGCAGCCCCGGCGGGACAGGGGGCTTGGACATTCAGTACTTC	CASSPGGTGGLDIQYF
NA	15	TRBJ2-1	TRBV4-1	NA	TGCGCCAGCAGCCGTCAAACGGGACCTACCAATGAGCAGTTCTTC	CASSRQTGPTNEQFF
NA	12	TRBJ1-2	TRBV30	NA	TGTGCCTGGTTGTTAGGACAAGACGGCTACACCTTC	CAWLLGQDGYTF
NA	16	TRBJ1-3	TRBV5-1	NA	TGCGCCAGCAGCCCCGCCGGACACCGCTCTGGAAACACCATATATTTT	CASSPAGHRSGNTIYF
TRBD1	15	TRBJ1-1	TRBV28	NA	TGTGCCAGCAGTTCTACAGGGGAACGGAACACTGAAGCTTTCTTT	CASSSTGERNTEAFF
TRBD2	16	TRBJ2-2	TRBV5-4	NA	TGTGCCAGCAGCTTGCAACTAGCGGGAGAGGGCGGGGAGCTGTTTTTT	CASSLQLAGEGGELFF
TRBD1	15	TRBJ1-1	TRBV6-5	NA	TGTGCCAGCAGGTCCGGGACAGGGGTTAACACTGAAGCTTTCTTT	CASRSGTGVNTEAFF
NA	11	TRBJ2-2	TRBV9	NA	TGTGCCAGCAGCCTGAACGGGGAGCTGTTTTTT	CASSLNGELFF